One sample yielded the 21 T cell receptor beta chains listed below, sequenced in a study of graft-versus-host responses after intestinal transplantation. The repertoire was sequenced with immunoSEQ multiplex PCR; TCRdb's copy has only in-frame clones and lacks some. The sample consists of about 9,600 clones, roughly 95% of them appearing once. The input for sequencing was bone marrow, taken about 500 days after intestinal transplantation. The receptors stem from a human patient who received an intestinal transplant, so some T cells may come from the graft donor.

This chain links TRBV18 with TRBJ1-1, with 9 bases aligning to TRBD1. V lost 2 bases, J lost 5 bases, and 6 bases stayed unmatched. Germline V lookup: CDR1 KGHSH, CDR2 LQKENI. The CDR3 is 15 amino acids. Here the CDR3 reads CASSPKQGAGTEAFF. In DNA form, the CDR3 reads TGTGCCAGCTCACCAAAACAGGGGGCCGGGACTGAAGCTTTCTTT.

The rearrangement uses TRBV9 and TRBJ2-1, with TRBD2 matching over 13 bases. With V trimmed by 3 bases and J by 5 bases, 8 bases remained unmatched. In germline, CDR1 is SGDLS, CDR2 YYNGEE. The CDR3 covers 17 residues. The CDR3 DNA is TGTGCCAGCAGCGCCGAAGGGGGGACTAGCGGGAACAATGAGCAGTTCTTC. It yields the protein CASSAEGGTSGNNEQFF.

This rearrangement joins TRBV4-1 to TRBJ2-7, with D perhaps being TRBD1 or TRBD2 (5 bases each). Trimming cost V 2 bases and J 3 bases, with 14 bases left between them. Germline CDR1 and CDR2: MGHRA and YSYEKL. The CDR3 runs to 15 residues. CDR3 sequence: CASSQRDMGDYEQYF. The DNA for the CDR3 is TGCGCCAGCAGCCAACGGGATATGGGGGACTACGAGCAGTACTTC.

V usage is TRBV5-6 and J usage is TRBJ2-3; D is unresolved. The V gene's germline CDR1 is SGHDT and CDR2 YYEEEE. This CDR3 comprises 16 residues. V shed 0 bases and J shed 0 bases, with 11 bases lying between them. In DNA, the CDR3 is TGTGCCAGCAGCTTGGCGCAGGCCGCTAGCACAGATACGCAGTATTTT. This encodes CASSLAQAASTDTQYF.

This clone was detected once. V is TRBV18 and J is TRBJ2-7, with TRBD2 identical over 8 bases. CDR3 length: 17 residues. Germline V gene lookup returns CDR1 KGHSH and CDR2 LQKENI. V trimming: 4 bases; J trimming: 1 base; junction bases outside the gene matches: 12. The CDR3 loop is CASSQTPLAGGSYEQYF. The CDR3 DNA reads TGTGCCAGCTCACAAACCCCTCTAGCGGGTGGGTCCTACGAGCAGTACTTC.

The genes are TRBV19 and TRBJ1-1, with 9 bases matching TRBD1. After removal of 7 bases from V and 3 bases from J, the junction contained 12 bases not matched to a gene. CDR3 length: 16 amino acids. Germline loops: CDR1 LNHDA, CDR2 SQIVND (reference sequence). CDR3: CASTRDRVISYTEAFF. DNA for the CDR3: TGTGCCAGTACCCGGGACAGGGTGATTTCTTACACTGAAGCTTTCTTT.

The rearrangement links TRBV5-1 to TRBJ1-3; unclear D gene. V gave up 4 bases and J gave up 4 bases, with 18 bases separating them. This CDR3 has 16 residues. Germline V gene sequence: CDR1 SGHRS, CDR2 YFSETQ. DNA for the CDR3: TGCGCCAGCAGCCCTTCCGACCCGGGGAGAGGAAACACCATATATTTT. Its protein product is CASSPSDPGRGNTIYF.

The chain combines TRBV7-2 with TRBJ2-7; TRBD1 agrees at 9 bases. The CDR3 is 16 amino acids. Germline CDR1 SGHTA, CDR2 FQGNSA. The J segment lost 2 bases and the V segment lost 1 base, leaving 6 bases of the junction unmatched. In DNA form, the CDR3 reads TGTGCCAGCAGCTTAGGTCCCGGGACAGGGCCCTACGAGCAGTACTTC. As protein: CASSLGPGTGPYEQYF. Supplemented by reference TRBV7-2 and TRBJ2-7, the full variable domain reads GAGVSQSPSNKVTEKGKDVELRCDPISGHTALYWYRQSLGQGLEFLIYFQGNSAPDKSGLPSDRFSAERTGGSVSTLTIQRTQQEDSAVYLCASSLGPGTGPYEQYFGPGTRLTVT.

This rearrangement joins TRBV27 to TRBJ2-2, with 10 bases lining up with TRBD2. CDR1 is MNHEY and CDR2 is SMNVEV in the germline V gene (reference sequence). The CDR3 extends over 17 amino acids. J gave up 1 base and V 3 bases, and 5 bases lay outside the gene matches. CDR3 coding DNA: TGTGCCAGCAGTTTGGTCGGACTAGCGGAGAACACCGGGGAGCTGTTTTTT. This sequence encodes CASSLVGLAENTGELFF.

This chain uses TRBV6-1 with TRBJ2-1; perhaps TRBD2 as D (6 bases). The germline V gene has CDR1 MNHNS and CDR2 SASEGT. The CDR3 is made up of 15 amino acids. Trimming removed 1 base at V and 6 bases at J, with 13 bases between. The CDR3 reads CASSEEALALNEQFF. The CDR3 bases are TGTGCCAGCAGTGAAGAAGCACTAGCTCTCAATGAGCAGTTCTTC.

The chain is built from TRBV4-1 and TRBJ1-3, with unresolved D. The germline V gene encodes CDR1 MGHRA and CDR2 YSYEKL. Trimming removed 1 base from V and 3 bases from J, with 4 bases in between. The CDR3 has 13 amino acids. CDR3 nucleotides: TGCGCCAGCAGCCAAGGTCTTGGAAACACCATATATTTT. This translates into CASSQGLGNTIYF.

Points on this clone: Sequence at one end of the junction differs from germline and may be a read error. This chain links TRBV28 with TRBJ2-7, with TRBD1 matching 8 bases. The CDR3 has 15 residues. Per the germline V gene, CDR1 is MDHEN and CDR2 is SYDVKM. The CDR3 sequence is CASRSFSGGGTPVAF. The DNA for the CDR3 is TGTGCCAGCAGGTCATTTTCAGGGGGCGGGACGCCTGTGGCCTTC.

In regard to this clone: One junction end does not reproduce the germline sequence, and a read error may be involved. The chain joins TRBV10-1 to TRBJ1-2; 8 nucleotides line up with TRBD1. This CDR3 has 13 amino acids. Germline CDR1 is WNHNN and CDR2 is SYGVQD (reference sequence). In DNA form, the CDR3 reads TGTGCCAGTGCTAAGACAGGGGAGTATGGCTACACCTTC. It is translated as CASAKTGEYGYTF.

This clone has only one observation. V is TRBV7-6 and J is TRBJ1-6; TRBD1 matches 11 bases. The CDR3 is made up of 15 amino acids. Trimming took 5 bases from V and 9 from J; bases not matched to a gene: 6. The germline gives CDR1 SGHVS, CDR2 FNYEAQ. This chain's CDR3 is CASSPDRGLGSPLHF. The CDR3 DNA sequence: TGTGCCAGCAGCCCGGACAGGGGGCTCGGTTCACCCCTCCACTTT.

This chain uses TRBV19 with TRBJ2-7; TRBD1 matches 10 bases. This CDR3 contains 14 residues. Trimming at V came to 5 bases and at J to 2 bases, leaving 3 bases not matched to a gene. Germline V gene lookup returns CDR1 LNHDA and CDR2 SQIVND (reference sequence). The DNA for the CDR3 is TGTGCCAGTAGTTCCGGGACAGGGGCCTACGAGCAGTACTTC. Translating it yields CASSSGTGAYEQYF.

This chain connects TRBV5-4 to TRBJ2-2; 8 bases align to TRBD1. Germline trimming cut 4 bases from V and 6 bases from J; bases unmatched to any gene: 11. This CDR3 is built from 16 residues. Per the germline V gene, CDR1 is SGHNT and CDR2 is YYREEE (reference sequence). The DNA for the CDR3 is TGTGCCAGCAGCCCTTACCCGACAGGGGAGGCCGGGGAGCTGTTTTTT. It specifies CASSPYPTGEAGELFF. The full variable domain, in which reference TRBV5-4 and TRBJ2-2 provide the parts outside the CDR3, is ETGVTQSPTHLIKTRGQQVTLRCSSQSGHNTVSWYQQALGQGPQFIFQYYREEENGRGNFPPRFSGLQFPNYSSELNVNALELDDSALYLCASSPYPTGEAGELFFGEGSRLTVL.

Regarding this clone: Other DNA variants within this sample encode the same CDR3. This chain links TRBV19 with TRBJ1-4; weak D call: TRBD1 (5 bases). Germline CDR1 is LNHDA and CDR2 is SQIVND (reference sequence). CDR3 length: 14 residues. Between the trimmed V and J ends, which lost 2 bases and 5 bases, there was a span of 9 bases. The CDR3 DNA follows: TGTGCCAGTAGTATACAGGGCGGAAATGAAAAACTGTTTTTT. Protein product: CASSIQGGNEKLFF.

The rearrangement links TRBV5-5 to TRBJ2-1; 14 nucleotides align to TRBD2. Trimming at V came to 4 bases and at J to 7 bases, leaving 10 bases not matched to a gene. The CDR3 has 17 amino acids. Per the germline V gene, CDR1 is SGHKS and CDR2 is YYEKEE (reference sequence). The CDR3 DNA reads TGTGCCAGCAGCCCCCGACTAGCGGGAGGGCCCGAGAATGAGCAGTTCTTC. Translating gives CASSPRLAGGPENEQFF.

This chain links TRBV4-2 with TRBJ1-5, with unresolved D. This CDR3 has 16 residues. Germline V lookup: CDR1 LGHNA, CDR2 YNFKEQ. The V gene lost 0 bases and the J gene lost 1 base, with 10 bases spanning the gap. The CDR3 loop is CASSQERQMSNQPQHF. The CDR3 DNA reads as TGTGCCAGCAGCCAAGAACGGCAGATGAGCAATCAGCCCCAGCATTTT.

The V gene is TRBV10-3, the J gene TRBJ2-7; 9 nucleotides line up with TRBD1. With 8 bases clipped from V and 1 base from J, the junction kept 6 bases outside the gene matches. Germline CDR1 ENHRY, CDR2 SYGVKD. There are 14 residues in the CDR3. CDR3 residues: CAIAGTGSSYEQYF. In DNA form, the CDR3 reads TGTGCCATCGCGGGGACAGGGAGTTCCTACGAGCAGTACTTC.

The rearrangement joins TRBV19 to TRBJ2-5, with TRBD1 identical over 7 bases. J lost 2 bases, V lost 8 bases, and 8 bases had no gene match. The CDR3 covers 14 residues. The V gene's germline CDR1 is LNHDA and CDR2 SQIVND (reference sequence). The CDR3 region is CASSTGNYQETQYF. Here the CDR3 DNA reads TGTGCCAGTTCGACAGGGAACTATCAAGAGACCCAGTACTTC.